This TCR beta chain was sequenced in a study of shared clonotypes between healthy human individuals. The run depth of the assay was deep. The method was immunoSEQ multiplex PCR; TCRdb's version includes in-frame clones alone and lacks a portion of them. Of fewer than 650,000 clones in the sample, 70% to 80% are singletons; the top ten hold 10% to 15%. The source is a woman aged 40 to 50 in good health. Some clones in this sample may be carry-over from other donors' samples. Sequenced input: PBMCs.

The CDR3 reads CASSRTGDDGEAFF. CDR3 sequence (DNA): TGTGCCAGCAGCCGGACAGGGGATGACGGTGAAGCTTTCTTT. The chain links TRBV6-5 to TRBJ1-1; TRBD1 agrees at 9 bases. The CDR3 has 14 residues. Germline V gene lookup returns CDR1 MNHEY and CDR2 SVGAGI. V gave up 6 bases and J gave up 7 bases; unmatched junction bases: 9.